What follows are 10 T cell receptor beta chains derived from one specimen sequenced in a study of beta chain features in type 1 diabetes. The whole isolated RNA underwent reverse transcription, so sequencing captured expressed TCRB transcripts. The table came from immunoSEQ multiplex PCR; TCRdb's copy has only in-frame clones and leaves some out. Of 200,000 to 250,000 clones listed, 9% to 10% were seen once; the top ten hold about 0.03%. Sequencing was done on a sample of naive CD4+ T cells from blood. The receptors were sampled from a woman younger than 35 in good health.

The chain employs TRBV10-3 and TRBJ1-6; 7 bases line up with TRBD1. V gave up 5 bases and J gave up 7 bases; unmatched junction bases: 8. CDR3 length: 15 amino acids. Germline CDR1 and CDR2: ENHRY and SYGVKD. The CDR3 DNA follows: TGTGCCATCAGTACCTCGGGACAGTTGAATTCACCCCTCCACTTT. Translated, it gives CAISTSGQLNSPLHF.

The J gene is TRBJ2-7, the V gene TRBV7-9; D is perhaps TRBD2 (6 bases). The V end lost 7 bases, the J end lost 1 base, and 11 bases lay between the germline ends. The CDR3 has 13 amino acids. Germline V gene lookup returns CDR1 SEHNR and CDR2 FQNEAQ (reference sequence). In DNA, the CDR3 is TGTGCCAGCAAGCTGGGGACTTCCTACGAGCAGTACTTC. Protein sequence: CASKLGTSYEQYF.

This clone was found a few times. The CDR3, as DNA: TGCGCCAGCAGCCACCTCCGCGACGCGGCTAATGAAAAACTGTTTTTT. Translation gives CASSHLRDAANEKLFF. The V call is TRBV4-1, the J call TRBJ1-4; no clear D gene. The CDR3 runs to 16 residues. V was clipped by 3 bases and J by 3 bases, with 14 bases between them. CDR1 is MGHRA and CDR2 is YSYEKL in the germline V gene.

DNA of the CDR3: TGTGCCAGTAGTGGGGACAGGGGAAGGGTGAACACTGAAGCTTTCTTT. It yields the protein CASSGDRGRVNTEAFF. The V and J genes are TRBV19 and TRBJ1-1, with TRBD1 matching 10 bases. The CDR3 sequence is 16 residues long. The V segment lost 5 bases and the J segment 0 bases; nucleotides outside the gene matches: 6. Germline V gene data show CDR1 as LNHDA and CDR2 as SQIVND (reference sequence).

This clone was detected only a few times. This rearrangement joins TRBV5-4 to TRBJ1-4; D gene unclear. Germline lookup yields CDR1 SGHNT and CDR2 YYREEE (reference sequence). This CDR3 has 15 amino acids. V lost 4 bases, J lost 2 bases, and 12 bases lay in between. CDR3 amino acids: CASSRATGTNEKLFF. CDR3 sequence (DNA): TGTGCCAGCAGCCGTGCCACCGGGACTAATGAAAAACTGTTTTTT. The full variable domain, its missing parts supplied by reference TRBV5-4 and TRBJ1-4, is ETGVTQSPTHLIKTRGQQVTLRCSSQSGHNTVSWYQQALGQGPQFIFQYYREEENGRGNFPPRFSGLQFPNYSSELNVNALELDDSALYLCASSRATGTNEKLFFGSGTQLSVL.

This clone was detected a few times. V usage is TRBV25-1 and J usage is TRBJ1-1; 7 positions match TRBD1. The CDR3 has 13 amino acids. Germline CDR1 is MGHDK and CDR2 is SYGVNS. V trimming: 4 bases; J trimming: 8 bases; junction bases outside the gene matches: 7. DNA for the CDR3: TGTGCCAGCAGTGCCCTCGGGGACAGAGAAGCTTTCTTT. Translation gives CASSALGDREAFF.

CDR3 bases: TGTGCCAGCACAGGGGGCCTTAGGGAGACCCAGTACTTC. This sequence encodes CASTGGLRETQYF. This chain uses TRBV6-1 with TRBJ2-5; 8 bases are a match to TRBD1. Per germline, CDR1 MNHNS and CDR2 SASEGT. Germline trimming cut 7 bases from V and 5 bases from J; bases unmatched to any gene: 6. The CDR3 has 13 amino acids.

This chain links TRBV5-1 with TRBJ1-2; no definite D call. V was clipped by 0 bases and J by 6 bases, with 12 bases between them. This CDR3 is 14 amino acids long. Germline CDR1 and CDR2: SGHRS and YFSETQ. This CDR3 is CASSLESTYDGYTF. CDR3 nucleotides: TGCGCCAGCAGCTTGGAGAGTACCTACGATGGCTACACCTTC.

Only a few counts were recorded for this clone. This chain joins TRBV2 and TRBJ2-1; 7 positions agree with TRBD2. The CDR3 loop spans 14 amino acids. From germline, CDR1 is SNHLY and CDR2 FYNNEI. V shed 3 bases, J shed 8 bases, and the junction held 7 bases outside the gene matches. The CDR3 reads CASSERVLADEQFF. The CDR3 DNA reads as TGTGCCAGCAGTGAGAGAGTTCTAGCGGATGAGCAGTTCTTC. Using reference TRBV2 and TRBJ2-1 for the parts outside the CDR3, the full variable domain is EPEVTQTPSHQVTQMGQEVILRCVPISNHLYFYWYRQILGQKVEFLVSFYNNEISEKSEIFDDQFSVERPDGSNFTLKIRSTKLEDSAMYFCASSERVLADEQFFGPGTRLTVL.

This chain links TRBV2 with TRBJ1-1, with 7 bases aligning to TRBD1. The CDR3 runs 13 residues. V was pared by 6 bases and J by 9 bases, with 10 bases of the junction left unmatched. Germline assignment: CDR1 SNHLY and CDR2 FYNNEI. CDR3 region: CASRGETTGKAFF. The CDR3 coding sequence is TGTGCCAGCAGGGGAGAAACGACAGGGAAAGCTTTCTTT.